These T cell receptor beta chains were read from a single sample in a study of blood T cell repertoires in COVID-19. TCRdb's copy holds only in-frame clones and misses some; the assay was immunoSEQ multiplex PCR. Of 300,000 to 500,000 clones in the sample, roughly 88% were seen once. Material: PBMCs or T cells enriched from blood (not recorded which). The receptors were gathered from a woman younger than 45 with acute COVID-19. Both conserved end residues are part of each CDR3. A D gene is named only where the DNA matches it firmly. Expanded clones get a size class; other rows say once, few or many, or leave the size out.

.,.,TRBJ1-2,TRBV5-5,TGTGCCAGCAGCTTGGAATCGAGGTTGGAGGGTAGGACCTTC,CASSLESRLEGRTF
.,.,TRBJ2-2,TRBV15,TGTGCCACCAGCAGAGACAGGGCCGGGGAGCTGTTTTTT,CATSRDRAGELFF
once,TRBD2,TRBJ2-1,TRBV18,TGTGCCAGCTCACCCTTGACTAGCGGCTACAATGAGCAGTTCTTC,CASSPLTSGYNEQFF
.,TRBD1,TRBJ2-6,TRBV6-2/TRBV6-3,TGTGCCAGCAGTTACTTCGAACATCACAGGGGTTTACTTGCTGGGGCCAACGTCCTGACTTTC,CASSYFEHHRGLLAGANVLTF
once,TRBD1,TRBJ2-7,TRBV28,TGTGCCAGCAGTTTGTCGGGACAGGCGTCCTACGAGCAGTACTTC,CASSLSGQASYEQYF
.,TRBD2,TRBJ2-5,TRBV30,TGTGCCTGGAGAAGTAGCGCGGGGGGAGAGACCCAGTACTTC,CAWRSSAGGETQYF
.,.,TRBJ2-1,TRBV18,TGTGCCAGCTCACCCGCAGGTGCCGTCTACAATGAGCAGTTCTTC,CASSPAGAVYNEQFF
few,TRBD1,TRBJ1-5,TRBV19,TGTGCCAGCACGAGTGGGACAGGAAGGGGTCAGCCCCAGCATTTT,CASTSGTGRGQPQHF
.,TRBD1,TRBJ1-6,TRBV23-1,TGCGCCAGCAGTCTCCAAGGACCCAGACAGGGCTTGGATTCACCCCTCCACTTT,CASSLQGPRQGLDSPLHF
once,TRBD1,TRBJ1-4,TRBV9,TGTGCCAGCAGCGCCCAATCAGGGGGGCGTGAAAAACTGTTTTTT,CASSAQSGGREKLFF
.,.,TRBJ2-3,TRBV18,TGTGCCAGCTCAGGCGTGGGGGCCGGCACGCAGTATTTT,CASSGVGAGTQYF
.,TRBD2,TRBJ2-7,TRBV6-5,TGTGCCAGCAGACCCGGGGGGGCCAATATCTACGAGCAGTACTTC,CASRPGGANIYEQYF
.,.,TRBJ2-6,TRBV3-1/TRBV3-2,TGTGCCAGCAGACCCCAGGGTTTTGGGGCCAACGTCCTGACTTTC,CASRPQGFGANVLTF
.,.,TRBJ1-2,TRBV18,TGTGCCAGCTCACCTGACAGCGCCTACTATGGCTACACCTTC,CASSPDSAYYGYTF